This T cell receptor beta chain emerged from a study of blood T cell repertoires in COVID-19. Across the study: The United States, Italy and Spain provided the acute and convalescent COVID-19 samples. Nucleic acid was either cDNA or gDNA, and it came from T cells, B-cell-depleted T cells, or PBMCs.

The CDR3 is made up of 14 amino acids. Trimming pared 3 bases from V and 3 bases from J, leaving 8 bases between. Germline loops: CDR1 MGHRA, CDR2 YSYEKL. Clones were read by immunoSEQ multiplex PCR, and TCRdb kept only the in-frame ones, dropping some. The sample includes fewer than 200,000 clones, approximately 85% seen only once; the top ten take roughly 7.7%. The TCR comes from a man aged 40-49 years who had recovered from COVID-19. This chain uses TRBV4-1 with TRBJ2-2, with a tentative D call TRBD1 (7 bases). The sequencing input was peripheral blood. Written as DNA, the CDR3 is TGCGCCAGCAGCCACAGGGGGGACACCGGGGAGCTGTTTTTT. This codes for CASSHRGDTGELFF.